The clone carrying this T cell receptor (beta chain) was found many times. Its specificity is not known. A single record per CDR3 protein comes from TCRdb applying MiXCR to the 5' RACE reads. The data show around 1.7 million distinct CDR3 sequences, under 35% seen once. This sample is part of a study of identical twins. V was trimmed by 5 bases and J by 0 bases, leaving 13 bases between them. CDR3 length equals 15 residues. Study outcomes and limitations: Twin pairs had excess sharing that was weaker in beta out-of-frame sequences.

J is TRBJ1-2 and V is TRBV12-3 or TRBV12-4; D remains unclear. The TCR sequence derives from a newborn girl in good health. Sequences were obtained from cord blood. Here the CDR3 DNA reads TGTGCCAGCAGTCCCACGAGGGTTCCTAACTATGGCTACACCTTC. This gives the protein CASSPTRVPNYGYTF.